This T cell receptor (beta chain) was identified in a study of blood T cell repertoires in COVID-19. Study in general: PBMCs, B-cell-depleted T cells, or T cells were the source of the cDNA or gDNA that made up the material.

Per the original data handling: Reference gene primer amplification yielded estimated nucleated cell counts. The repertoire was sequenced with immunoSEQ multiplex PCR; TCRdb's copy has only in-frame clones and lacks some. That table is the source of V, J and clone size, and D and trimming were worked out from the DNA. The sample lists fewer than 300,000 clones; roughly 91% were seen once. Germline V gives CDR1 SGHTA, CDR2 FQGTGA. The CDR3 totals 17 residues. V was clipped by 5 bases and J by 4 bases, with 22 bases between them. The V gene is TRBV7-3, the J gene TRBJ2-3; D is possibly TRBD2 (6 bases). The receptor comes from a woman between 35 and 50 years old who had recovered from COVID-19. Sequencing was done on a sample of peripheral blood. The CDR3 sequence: CASSRNRPGGGADTQYF. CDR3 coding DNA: TGTGCCAGCAGCAGGAACAGGCCCGGGGGAGGCGCAGATACGCAGTATTTT.